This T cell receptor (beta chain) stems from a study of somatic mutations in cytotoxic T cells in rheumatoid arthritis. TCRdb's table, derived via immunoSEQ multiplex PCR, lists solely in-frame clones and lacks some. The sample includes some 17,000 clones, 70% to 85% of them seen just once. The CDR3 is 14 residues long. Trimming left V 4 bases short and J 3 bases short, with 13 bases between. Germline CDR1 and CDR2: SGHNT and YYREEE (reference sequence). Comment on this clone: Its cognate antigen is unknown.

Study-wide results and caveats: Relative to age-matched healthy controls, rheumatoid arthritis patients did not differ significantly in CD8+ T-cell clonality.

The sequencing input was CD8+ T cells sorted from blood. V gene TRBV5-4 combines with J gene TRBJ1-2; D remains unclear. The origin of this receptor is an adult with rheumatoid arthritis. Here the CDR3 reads CASSTPAGYYGYTF. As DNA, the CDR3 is TGTGCCAGCAGCACTCCGGCCGGGTACTATGGCTACACCTTC. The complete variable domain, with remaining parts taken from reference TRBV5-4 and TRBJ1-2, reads ETGVTQSPTHLIKTRGQQVTLRCSSQSGHNTVSWYQQALGQGPQFIFQYYREEENGRGNFPPRFSGLQFPNYSSELNVNALELDDSALYLCASSTPAGYYGYTFGSGTRLTVV.